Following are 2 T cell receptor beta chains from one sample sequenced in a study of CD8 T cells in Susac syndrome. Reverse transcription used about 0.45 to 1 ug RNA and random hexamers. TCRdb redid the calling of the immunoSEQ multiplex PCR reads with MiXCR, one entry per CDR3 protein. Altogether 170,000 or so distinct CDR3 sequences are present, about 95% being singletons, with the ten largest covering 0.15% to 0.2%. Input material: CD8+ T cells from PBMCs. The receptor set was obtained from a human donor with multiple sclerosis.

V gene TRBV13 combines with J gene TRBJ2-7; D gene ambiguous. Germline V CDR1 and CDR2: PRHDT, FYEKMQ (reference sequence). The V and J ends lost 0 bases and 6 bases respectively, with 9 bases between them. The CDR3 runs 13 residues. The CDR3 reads CASSLGRLGEQYF. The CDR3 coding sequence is TGTGCCAGCAGCTTAGGCCGCCTTGGCGAGCAGTACTTC.

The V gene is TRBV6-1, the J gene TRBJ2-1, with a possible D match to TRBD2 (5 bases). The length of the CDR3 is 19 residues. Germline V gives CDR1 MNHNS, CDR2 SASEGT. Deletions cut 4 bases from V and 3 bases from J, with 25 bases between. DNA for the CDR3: TGTGCCAGCAGTGCCTTTTTGGTCGAAGCGGCTGGGGACTACAATGAGCAGTTCTTC. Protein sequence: CASSAFLVEAAGDYNEQFF.